This T cell receptor (beta chain) derives from a study of cytomegalovirus exposure and HLA in healthy donors. This CDR3 contains 16 residues. Germline assignment: CDR1 MDHEN and CDR2 SYDVKM. V lost 8 bases, J lost 0 bases, and 7 bases stayed unmatched. The primer mix had 60 Vbeta and 13 Jbeta primers. Sequencing was performed with immunoSEQ multiplex PCR; in TCRdb, only in-frame clones are kept and a portion is missing. Its table lists some 89,000 clones. Material for sequencing was PBMCs. The clonotype comes from a woman in her 30s in good health and CMV-seronegative. This sequence joins TRBV28 and TRBJ2-7; TRBD2 matches 13 bases. CDR3 DNA: TGTGCCAGCGGGACTAGCGGGAATACAGTCTCCTACGAGCAGTACTTC. It encodes CASGTSGNTVSYEQYF.